The source of this T cell receptor beta chain is a study of T cells in localized non-small cell lung cancer. General study points: Greater T cell density in blood accompanied longer overall survival. Adjacent lung tissue had a median roughly 52 of the top 100 clones found in the tumor. Tumor trailed uninvolved adjacent lung in T cell clonality, which peaked there. Sequencing involved a lone tumor region, leaving heterogeneity possible.

In the case of this clone: The target antigen is unknown.

Repertoires were generated with immunoSEQ multiplex PCR, while TCRdb's copy carries only in-frame clones and drops some. The table lists some 71,000 clones, 80% to 90% of them singletons, with about 13% in the top ten. V was shortened by 0 bases and J by 8 bases, with 11 bases between the two germline ends. This CDR3 is 14 amino acids long. Germline CDR1 is SGHDT and CDR2 is YYEEEE. The sequenced sample was peripheral blood, obtained before any cancer treatment. This receptor was taken from a female donor of 60 years or more with stage I lung adenocarcinoma. The chain has TRBV5-6 and TRBJ1-4; the D is unclear. The CDR3, as DNA: TGTGCCAGCAGCTTGGGAGGAGGGAACGAAAAACTGTTTTTT. It specifies CASSLGGGNEKLFF.